Below, one TCR beta chain is given with its context. Method: immunoSEQ multiplex PCR; TCRdb's copy keeps in-frame clones and lacks some. Of 65,000 to 85,000 clones in the sample, around nine tenths were seen once. This sample is drawn from a study of technical replicates of blood from a few donors. Germline assignment: CDR1 SGHTA and CDR2 FQGNSA. The CDR3 has 16 amino acids. With 5 bases clipped from V and 8 bases from J, the junction kept 11 bases outside the gene matches. The sequenced sample was T cells isolated from PBMCs. This sequence was found in a human donor in good health. V and J are TRBV7-2 and TRBJ2-1; 11 bases are shared with TRBD2. The DNA of the CDR3 is TGTGCCAGCAGCGATATAGCGGGGGGGCCGGTCTATGAGCAGTTCTTC. Its translation: CASSDIAGGPVYEQFF.